This is a list of T cell receptor beta chains from one sample in a study of CD8+ T cells in alopecia areata. Method: immunoSEQ multiplex PCR; TCRdb's copy keeps in-frame clones and lacks some. The table records roughly 140,000 clones, approximately 65% of them present only once. The material sequenced was CD8+ T cells sorted from blood. These receptors originate from a human donor in good health. The CDR3 runs from the conserved cysteine through the conserved F or W. The D gene is left open where the match is weak. The size entry is marked missing in some rows and otherwise reads once, few, many or a size class.

TRBV30,NA,TRBJ2-1,NA,CAWSWGSFNEQFF,TGTGCCTGGAGTTGGGGTTCCTTCAATGAGCAGTTCTTC
TRBV7-9,TRBD2,TRBJ2-7,NA,CASSWIGLAGHYEQYF,TGTGCCAGCAGCTGGATAGGACTAGCGGGGCACTACGAGCAGTACTTC
TRBV27,NA,TRBJ2-3,NA,CASSSRPPDTQYF,TGTGCCAGCAGTTCCCGCCCCCCCGATACGCAGTATTTT
TRBV29-1,NA,TRBJ2-1,NA,CSVEDRQRRGRSRSYNEQFF,TGCAGCGTTGAAGATCGACAGCGGCGGGGCCGCTCTCGATCCTACAATGAGCAGTTCTTC
TRBV4-1,NA,TRBJ2-3,few,CASSQAGDTQYF,TGCGCCAGCAGCCAAGCGGGAGATACGCAGTATTTT
TRBV5-1,TRBD2,TRBJ2-7,NA,CASSTPGTSEQYF,TGCGCCAGCAGCACGCCAGGGACTAGTGAGCAGTACTTC
TRBV29-1,TRBD1,TRBJ2-7,NA,CSTGQSSYEQYF,TGCAGCACGGGACAGTCCTCCTACGAGCAGTACTTC
TRBV4-1,TRBD2,TRBJ2-3,NA,CASSHKRESGTDTQYF,TGCGCCAGCAGCCATAAGCGGGAGTCTGGCACAGATACGCAGTATTTT
TRBV2,NA,TRBJ2-3,NA,CASSGGPGDTQYF,TGTGCCAGCAGTGGGGGGCCAGGAGATACGCAGTATTTT
TRBV6-5,NA,TRBJ1-1,NA,CASSPDRGTEAFF,TGTGCCAGCAGTCCAGACAGAGGGACTGAAGCTTTCTTT
TRBV9,NA,TRBJ2-7,NA,CASSVSAAGEQYF,TGTGCCAGCAGCGTATCTGCTGCTGGCGAGCAGTACTTC
TRBV29-1,NA,TRBJ2-7,NA,CSVEMSAYEQYF,TGCAGCGTTGAAATGTCAGCCTACGAGCAGTACTTC
TRBV11-2,NA,TRBJ2-7,once,CASSLSTAYEQYF,TGTGCCAGCAGCTTATCCACAGCCTACGAGCAGTACTTC
TRBV29-1,TRBD2,TRBJ2-3,few,CSVVLLAGGQGTDTQYF,TGCAGCGTTGTCTTATTAGCGGGAGGCCAGGGGACAGATACGCAGTATTTT
TRBV29-1,NA,TRBJ1-1,few,CSVFDYTEAFF,TGCAGCGTTTTTGACTACACTGAAGCTTTCTTT
TRBV11-1,NA,TRBJ2-4,NA,CASSFEWDAKNIQYF,TGTGCCAGCAGCTTCGAGTGGGACGCCAAAAACATTCAGTACTTC
TRBV6-4,NA,TRBJ2-1,NA,CASSPAAAPYNEQFF,TGTGCCAGCAGCCCCGCAGCTGCCCCCTACAATGAGCAGTTCTTC
TRBV9,NA,TRBJ1-2,few,CASSASGTRYGYTF,TGTGCCAGCAGCGCAAGCGGGACAAGATATGGCTACACCTTC
TRBV25-1,TRBD2,TRBJ2-5,few,CASSPGLAGVVGETQYF,TGTGCCAGCAGTCCAGGACTAGCGGGAGTTGTCGGGGAGACCCAGTACTTC
TRBV27,NA,TRBJ1-1,NA,CASRTRGEAFF,TGTGCCAGCAGAACCAGGGGTGAAGCTTTCTTT
TRBV28,NA,TRBJ2-5,NA,CATRWGEIETQYF,TGTGCCACACGGTGGGGGGAAATAGAGACCCAGTACTTC
TRBV29-1,TRBD2,TRBJ2-5,few,CSVEVRGTSGTQETQYF,TGCAGCGTTGAAGTCAGGGGGACTAGCGGGACGCAAGAGACCCAGTACTTC
TRBV11-2,NA,TRBJ2-7,few,CASSKGNAYEQYF,TGTGCCAGCAGCAAAGGGAACGCCTACGAGCAGTACTTC
TRBV27,NA,TRBJ1-5,NA,CASSRVRNDQPQHF,TGTGCCAGCAGCCGAGTCAGGAACGATCAGCCCCAGCATTTT
TRBV4-1,NA,TRBJ2-3,NA,CASRGVEDTQYF,TGCGCCAGCAGGGGGGTGGAAGATACGCAGTATTTT
TRBV11-2,NA,TRBJ2-1,NA,CASSPGRAGEQFF,TGTGCCAGCAGCCCGGGGCGTGCGGGTGAGCAGTTCTTC
TRBV29-1,TRBD2,TRBJ2-1,few,CSVSGLAGEGSYNEQFF,TGCAGCGTTTCAGGACTAGCGGGAGAGGGCTCCTACAATGAGCAGTTCTTC
TRBV29-1,NA,TRBJ1-1,NA,CSATLGTDEAFF,TGCAGCGCCACGTTAGGGACGGATGAAGCTTTCTTT
TRBV25-1,NA,TRBJ2-5,NA,CASSEVGFVTQYF,TGTGCCAGCAGTGAAGTCGGTTTCGTGACCCAGTACTTC